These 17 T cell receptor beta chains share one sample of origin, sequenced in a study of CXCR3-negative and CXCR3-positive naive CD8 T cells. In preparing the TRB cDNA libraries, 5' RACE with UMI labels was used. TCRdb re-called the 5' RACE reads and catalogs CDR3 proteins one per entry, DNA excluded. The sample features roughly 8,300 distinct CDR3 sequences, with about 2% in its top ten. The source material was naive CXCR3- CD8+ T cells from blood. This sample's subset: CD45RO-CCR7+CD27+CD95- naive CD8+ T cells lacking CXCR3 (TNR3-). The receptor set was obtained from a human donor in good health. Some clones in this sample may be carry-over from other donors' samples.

Here the CDR3 reads CASSTGPYDTPAAYNEQFF. The V call is TRBV14, the J call TRBJ2-1; checking the TCRdb D call of TRBD2 is not possible without DNA. Germline V gene lookup returns CDR1 SGHDN and CDR2 FVKESK. The CDR3 covers 19 residues.

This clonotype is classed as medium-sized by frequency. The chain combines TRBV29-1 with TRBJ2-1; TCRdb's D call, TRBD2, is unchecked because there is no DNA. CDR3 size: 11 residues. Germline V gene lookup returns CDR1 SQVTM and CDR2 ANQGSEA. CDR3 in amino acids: CSVEDRDPRVF.

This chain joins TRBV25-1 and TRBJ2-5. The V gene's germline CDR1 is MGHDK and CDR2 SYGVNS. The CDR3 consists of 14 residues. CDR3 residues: CASSEFKVQETQYF.

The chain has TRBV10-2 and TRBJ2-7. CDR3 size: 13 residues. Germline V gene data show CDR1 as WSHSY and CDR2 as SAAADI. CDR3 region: CASSEMENYEQYF.

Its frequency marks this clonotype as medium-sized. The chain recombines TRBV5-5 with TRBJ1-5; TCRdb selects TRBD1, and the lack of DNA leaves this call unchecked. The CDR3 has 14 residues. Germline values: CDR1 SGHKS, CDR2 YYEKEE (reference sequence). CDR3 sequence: CASSGWDTYQPQHF.

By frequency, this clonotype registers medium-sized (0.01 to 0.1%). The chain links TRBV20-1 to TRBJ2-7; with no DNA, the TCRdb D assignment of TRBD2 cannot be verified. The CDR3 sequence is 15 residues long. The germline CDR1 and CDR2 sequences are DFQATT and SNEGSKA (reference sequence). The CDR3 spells CSARDHRWEDYEQYF.

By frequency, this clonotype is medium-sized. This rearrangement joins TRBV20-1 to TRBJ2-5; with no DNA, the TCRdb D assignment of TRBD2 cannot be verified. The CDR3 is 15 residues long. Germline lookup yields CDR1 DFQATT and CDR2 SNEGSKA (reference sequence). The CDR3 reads CSARSSLADQETQYF.

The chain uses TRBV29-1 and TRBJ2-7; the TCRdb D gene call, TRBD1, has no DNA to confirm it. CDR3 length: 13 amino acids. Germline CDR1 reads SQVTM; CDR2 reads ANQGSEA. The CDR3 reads CSAQGADVHEQYF.

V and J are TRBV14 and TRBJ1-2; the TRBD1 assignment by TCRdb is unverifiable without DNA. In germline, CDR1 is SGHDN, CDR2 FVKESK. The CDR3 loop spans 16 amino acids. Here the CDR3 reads CASSQGDRGLLYGYTF.

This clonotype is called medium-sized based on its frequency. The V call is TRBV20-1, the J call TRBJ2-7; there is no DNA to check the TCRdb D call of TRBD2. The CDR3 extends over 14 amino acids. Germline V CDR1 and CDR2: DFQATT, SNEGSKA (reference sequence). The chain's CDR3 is CSARDLAGGFEQYF.

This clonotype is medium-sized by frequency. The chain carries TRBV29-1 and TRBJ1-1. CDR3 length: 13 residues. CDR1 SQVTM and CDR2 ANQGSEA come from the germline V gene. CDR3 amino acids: CSTTVGTSATAFF.

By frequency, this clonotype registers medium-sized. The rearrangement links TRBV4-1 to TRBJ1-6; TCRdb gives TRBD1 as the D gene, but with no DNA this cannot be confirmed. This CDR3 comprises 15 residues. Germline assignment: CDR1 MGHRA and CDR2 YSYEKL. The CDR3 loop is CASSQEAGSGSPLHF.

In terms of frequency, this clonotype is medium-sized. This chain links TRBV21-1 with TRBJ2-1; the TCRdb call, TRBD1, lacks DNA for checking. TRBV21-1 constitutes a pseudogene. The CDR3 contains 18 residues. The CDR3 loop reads CASITRGVQESSYNEQFF.

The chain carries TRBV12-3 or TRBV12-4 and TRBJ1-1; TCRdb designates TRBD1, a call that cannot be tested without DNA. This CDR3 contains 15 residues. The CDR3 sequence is CASSSPGEGHTEAFF.

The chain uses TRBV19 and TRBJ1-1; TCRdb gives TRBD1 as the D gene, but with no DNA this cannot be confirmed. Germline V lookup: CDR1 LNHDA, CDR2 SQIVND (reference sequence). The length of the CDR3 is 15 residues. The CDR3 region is CASRDYGGMNTEAFF.

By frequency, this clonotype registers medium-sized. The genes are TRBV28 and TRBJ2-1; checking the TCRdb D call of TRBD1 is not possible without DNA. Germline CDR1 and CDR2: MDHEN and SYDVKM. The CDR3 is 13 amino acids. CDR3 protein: CASSYGQTNEQFF.

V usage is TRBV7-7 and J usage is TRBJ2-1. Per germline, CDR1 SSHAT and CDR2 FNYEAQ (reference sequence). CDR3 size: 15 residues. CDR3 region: CASSSSGGSYNEQFF.